One T cell receptor beta chain is described in this entry. Its antigen is unidentified. This record comes from a study of tumor-infiltrating lymphocytes in localized non-small cell lung cancer. Trimming took 2 bases from V and 1 from J, leaving 11 bases between them. The CDR3 length is 15 residues. In germline, CDR1 is SGHNT, CDR2 YYREEE (reference sequence). Profiling relied on immunoSEQ multiplex PCR, and the TCRdb table lists in-frame clones only, not all of them. The sample includes 13,000 or so clones, approximately 84% of them seen just once. General study points: Tumors had more T cell infiltration than uninvolved lung, per TCRbeta sequencing and CD3 counts.

The sample consisted of lung tumor tissue. The receptor was isolated from a human donor with non-small cell lung cancer. The chain uses TRBV5-4 and TRBJ2-3, with D uncertain. For the CDR3, the DNA is TGTGCCAGCAGCTTATACGGAATCGGCACAGATACGCAGTATTTT. Amino acids: CASSLYGIGTDTQYF.